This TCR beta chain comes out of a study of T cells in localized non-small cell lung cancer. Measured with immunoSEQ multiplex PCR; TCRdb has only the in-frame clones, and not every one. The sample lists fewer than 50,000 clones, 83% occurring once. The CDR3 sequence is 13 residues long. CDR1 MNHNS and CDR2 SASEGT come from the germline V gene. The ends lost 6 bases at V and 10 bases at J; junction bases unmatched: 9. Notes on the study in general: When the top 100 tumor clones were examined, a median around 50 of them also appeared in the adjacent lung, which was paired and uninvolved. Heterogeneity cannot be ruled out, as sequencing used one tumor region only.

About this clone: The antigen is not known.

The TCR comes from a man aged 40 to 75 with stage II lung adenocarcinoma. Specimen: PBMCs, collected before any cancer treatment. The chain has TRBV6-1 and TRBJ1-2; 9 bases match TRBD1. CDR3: CASSDRGQGDYTF. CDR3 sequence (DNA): TGTGCCAGCAGCGACCGGGGACAGGGAGACTACACCTTC.